One sample yielded the 17 T cell receptor beta chains listed below, sequenced in a study of CD8 T cells in Susac syndrome. Roughly 0.45 to 1 ug RNA was reverse transcribed with random hexamers. TCRdb called the immunoSEQ multiplex PCR reads again in MiXCR, with one record for every CDR3 protein. The profile shows approximately 150,000 distinct CDR3 sequences, approximately 94% of them singletons. Specimen: CD4+ T cells from PBMCs. Every receptor here comes from a human donor with multiple sclerosis.

The chain employs TRBV27 and TRBJ2-7; the match to TRBD2 covers 7 bases. The CDR3 has 12 amino acids. Germline CDR1 is MNHEY and CDR2 is SMNVEV (reference sequence). Germline trimming cut 8 bases from V and 6 bases from J; bases unmatched to any gene: 7. CDR3 DNA sequence: TGTGCCAGCGGGGGGGGATGGGGCGAGCAGTACTTC. Its protein is CASGGGWGEQYF.

This clonotype was detected a few times. This rearrangement joins TRBV2 to TRBJ1-1; unclear D gene. Deletions cut 5 bases from V and 5 bases from J, with 12 bases between. From germline, CDR1 is SNHLY and CDR2 FYNNEI. This CDR3 is built from 13 residues. For the CDR3, the DNA is TGTGCCAGCAGTCCGGGCCTGGGGACTGAAGCTTTCTTT. Its translation: CASSPGLGTEAFF.

This rearrangement joins TRBV6-1 to TRBJ2-3; 7 bases agree with TRBD2. Germline values: CDR1 MNHNS, CDR2 SASEGT. Trimming removed 2 bases from V and 0 bases from J; junction bases left unmatched: 8. The CDR3 sequence is 17 residues long. The CDR3 region is CASSELAAWKSTDTQYF. DNA of the CDR3: TGTGCCAGCAGTGAACTAGCGGCATGGAAAAGCACAGATACGCAGTATTTT.

As regards this clonotype: One end of the junction is discordant with germline, which a read error may explain. The J gene is TRBJ2-7, the V gene TRBV29-1; no definite D call. In germline, CDR1 is SQVTM, CDR2 ANQGSEA. The CDR3 consists of 15 residues. The CDR3 sequence is CSVEVDRASSFEQYF. For the CDR3, the DNA is TGCAGCGTTGAGGTGGACCGCGCATCATCCTTCGAGCAGTACTTC.

The chain joins TRBV30 to TRBJ2-1; the D gene is possibly TRBD2 (6 bases). V dropped 4 bases and J dropped 2 bases, with 15 bases sitting between them. This CDR3 has 15 residues. Per germline, CDR1 GTSNPN and CDR2 SVGIG (reference sequence). CDR3 loop: CAWTEAWGAYNEQFF. DNA for the CDR3: TGTGCCTGGACAGAAGCTTGGGGGGCCTACAATGAGCAGTTCTTC.

The rearrangement uses TRBV6-6 and TRBJ1-1; D perhaps matches TRBD1 (5 bases). The CDR3 spans 16 residues. Trimming took 3 bases from V and 1 from J, leaving 15 bases between them. Germline-derived CDR1 and CDR2 are MNHNY and SVGAGI (reference sequence). CDR3: CASSYHPGGPNTEAFF. CDR3 DNA sequence: TGTGCCAGCAGTTATCACCCCGGGGGACCGAACACTGAAGCTTTCTTT.

The chain carries TRBV27 and TRBJ1-4; D may be TRBD1 (5 bases). CDR1 MNHEY and CDR2 SMNVEV come from the germline V gene (reference sequence). V lost 1 base, J lost 8 bases, and 11 bases lay in between. CDR3 length: 14 residues. The CDR3 spells CASSLYPGLEKLFF. CDR3 in DNA: TGTGCCAGCAGTTTATACCCAGGGTTGGAAAAACTGTTTTTT.

This rearrangement joins TRBV18 to TRBJ1-1; D gene ambiguous. The germline gives CDR1 KGHSH, CDR2 LQKENI. V was pared by 3 bases and J by 3 bases, with 14 bases between. The CDR3 spans 15 residues. This chain's CDR3 is CASSPVWASDTEAFF. The CDR3, as DNA: TGTGCCAGCTCACCGGTTTGGGCTTCGGACACTGAAGCTTTCTTT.

This rearrangement joins TRBV30 to TRBJ1-2; D ambiguous. The ends were cut back, 0 bases at V and 2 bases at J, with 10 bases in the middle. This CDR3 comprises 14 residues. In germline, CDR1 is GTSNPN, CDR2 SVGIG (reference sequence). The CDR3 loop reads CAWSVQGWNYGYTF. CDR3 bases: TGTGCCTGGAGTGTACAAGGGTGGAACTATGGCTACACCTTC. Supplemented by reference TRBV30 and TRBJ1-2, the full variable domain reads SQTIHQWPATLVQPVGSPLSLECTVEGTSNPNLYWYRQAAGRGLQLLFYSVGIGQISSEVPQNLSASRPQDRQFILSSKKLLLSDSGFYLCAWSVQGWNYGYTFGSGTRLTVV.

This clonotype was observed a single time. J is TRBJ1-6 and V is TRBV3-1; D unresolved. Trimming left V 0 bases short and J 12 bases short, with 6 bases between. Per germline, CDR1 LGHDT and CDR2 YNNKEL (reference sequence). The CDR3 has 12 residues. This CDR3 reads CASSQELGPLHF. The CDR3 DNA reads as TGTGCCAGCAGCCAAGAGTTAGGACCCCTCCACTTT.

The chain uses TRBV28 and TRBJ2-3; TRBD2 agrees at 10 bases. Looked up from germline, CDR1 is MDHEN and CDR2 is SYDVKM. The CDR3 runs 14 residues. J gave up 11 bases and V 8 bases, and 13 bases lay outside the gene matches. For the CDR3, the DNA is TGTGCCAGCGGGCGAGGGACTAGCGTCAATAAGCAGTATTTT. Translated, it gives CASGRGTSVNKQYF.

The chain recombines TRBV12-3 or TRBV12-4 with TRBJ1-5; D not resolved. V lost 6 bases and J lost 6, with 9 bases in between. This CDR3 spans 12 amino acids. Written as DNA, the CDR3 is TGTGCCAGCAGCCCGGGCCCTCAGCCCCAGCATTTT. Translation: CASSPGPQPQHF.

The chain has TRBV7-6 and TRBJ1-6; D is undetermined. Germline values: CDR1 SGHVS, CDR2 FNYEAQ. Trimming stripped 1 base from V and 5 bases from J, with 9 bases between. CDR3 length equals 15 residues. DNA for the CDR3: TGTGCCAGCAGCTTAGAGGTGAACAATAATTCACCCCTCCACTTT. This translates into CASSLEVNNNSPLHF.

The chain has TRBV20-1 and TRBJ2-1; maybe TRBD2 (6 bases). This CDR3 spans 13 amino acids. Trimming left V 5 bases short and J 7 bases short, with 15 bases between. The germline V gene encodes CDR1 DFQATT and CDR2 SNEGSKA (reference sequence). CDR3 sequence: CSAYLASGNEQFF. CDR3 nucleotide sequence: TGCAGTGCTTATCTAGCAAGCGGGAATGAGCAGTTCTTC.

The rearrangement links TRBV2 to TRBJ1-1; 8 bases fit TRBD1. Germline V gene data show CDR1 as SNHLY and CDR2 as FYNNEI. This CDR3 contains 14 residues. With 7 bases clipped from V and 6 bases from J, the junction kept 10 bases outside the gene matches. The CDR3 coding sequence is TGTGCCAGCAAAGGGCAGGGGGCCGGTGCTGAAGCTTTCTTT. This sequence encodes CASKGQGAGAEAFF.

The chain carries TRBV7-9 and TRBJ1-2; no reliable D call. The germline V gene has CDR1 SEHNR and CDR2 FQNEAQ (reference sequence). CDR3 length equals 16 residues. V was pared by 2 bases and J by 3 bases, with 16 bases between. This CDR3 reads CASSLIFPGRDYGYTF. CDR3 coding DNA: TGTGCCAGCAGCTTAATTTTCCCGGGGAGGGACTATGGCTACACCTTC.

V gene TRBV12-3 or TRBV12-4 combines with J gene TRBJ1-1; no clear D gene. CDR3 length equals 13 residues. Trimming pared 4 bases from V and 4 bases from J, leaving 10 bases between. The CDR3 spells CASSYQDGTEAFF. CDR3 in DNA: TGTGCCAGCAGTTATCAGGATGGCACTGAAGCTTTCTTT.